The next 20 T cell receptor beta chains were all read from a single sample in a study of blood T cell repertoires in COVID-19. TCRdb keeps only in-frame clones here, not all; method: immunoSEQ multiplex PCR. The table has approximately 150,000 clones, approximately 79% seen once. Sample: peripheral blood. Receptor source: a woman at least 80 years old with acute or convalescent COVID-19.

The genes are TRBV5-1 and TRBJ2-7; 9 nucleotides align to TRBD1. This CDR3 contains 15 residues. V shed 4 bases, J shed 6 bases, and the junction held 11 bases outside the gene matches. Per the germline V gene, CDR1 is SGHRS and CDR2 is YFSETQ. CDR3: CASSTSGTGFSEQYF. In nucleotides, the CDR3 is TGCGCCAGCAGCACCTCCGGGACAGGGTTCTCCGAGCAGTACTTC. Combining the CDR3 with reference TRBV5-1 and TRBJ2-7 gives the whole variable domain KAGVTQTPRYLIKTRGQQVTLSCSPISGHRSVSWYQQTPGQGLQFLFEYFSETQRNKGNFPGRFSGRQFSNSRSEMNVSTLELGDSALYLCASSTSGTGFSEQYFGPGTRLTVT.

This chain joins TRBV28 and TRBJ2-7; 10 positions match TRBD1. Germline V lookup: CDR1 MDHEN, CDR2 SYDVKM. This CDR3 contains 13 residues. V was clipped by 5 bases and J by 6 bases; unmatched bases: 4. The CDR3 DNA reads TGTGCCAGCAGTCCCTGGACAGGGGGCGAGCAGTACTTC. This codes for CASSPWTGGEQYF.

V usage is TRBV6-6 and J usage is TRBJ2-2; 11 nucleotides agree with TRBD1. The V segment lost 5 bases and the J segment 5 bases; nucleotides outside the gene matches: 4. This CDR3 has 15 residues. Germline V gene data show CDR1 as MNHNY and CDR2 as SVGAGI (reference sequence). This CDR3 reads CASSQGQGVTGELFF. In DNA form, the CDR3 reads TGTGCCAGCAGTCAGGGACAGGGGGTAACCGGGGAGCTGTTTTTT.

CDR3 nucleotides: TGCGCCAGCAGTGAGCCAAAGCAGGGGGCGGCGTGGAATGAGCAGTTCTTC. It is translated as CASSEPKQGAAWNEQFF. The rearrangement links TRBV10-1 to TRBJ2-1; 8 nucleotides align to TRBD1. This CDR3 spans 17 amino acids. CDR1 and CDR2 from the germline V gene are WNHNN and SYGVQD (reference sequence). After removal of 2 bases from V and 7 bases from J, the junction contained 13 bases not matched to a gene.

The chain combines TRBV7-2 with TRBJ2-7; 10 bases map to TRBD2. The CDR3 contains 15 residues. V trimming: 3 bases; J trimming: 0 bases; junction bases outside the gene matches: 2. Germline assignment: CDR1 SGHTA and CDR2 FQGNSA. In DNA form, the CDR3 reads TGTGCCAGCAGCTTGCTAGCGGGGGACTCCTACGAGCAGTACTTC. It yields the protein CASSLLAGDSYEQYF. The full variable domain, completed using reference TRBV7-2 and TRBJ2-7, is GAGVSQSPSNKVTEKGKDVELRCDPISGHTALYWYRQSLGQGLEFLIYFQGNSAPDKSGLPSDRFSAERTGGSVSTLTIQRTQQEDSAVYLCASSLLAGDSYEQYFGPGTRLTVT.

V is TRBV27 and J is TRBJ2-3; TRBD1 is a possible D gene (5 bases). The CDR3 has 17 residues. Deletions cut 0 bases from V and 2 bases from J, with 15 bases between. Germline assignment: CDR1 MNHEY and CDR2 SMNVEV (reference sequence). The CDR3 here is CASSLSGQGPHTDTQYF. In nucleotides, the CDR3 is TGTGCCAGCAGTTTATCAGGGCAGGGTCCACACACAGATACGCAGTATTTT.

V is TRBV18 and J is TRBJ1-5, with 12 bases fitting TRBD1. Germline loops: CDR1 KGHSH, CDR2 LQKENI. After removal of 3 bases from V and 2 bases from J, the junction contained 11 bases not matched to a gene. CDR3 size: 19 residues. The CDR3 bases are TGTGCCAGCTCACCGCAATCGGGACAGGGGGCACGGGGCAATCAGCCCCAGCATTTT. It is translated as CASSPQSGQGARGNQPQHF.

The rearrangement joins TRBV10-3 to TRBJ1-2; D perhaps matches TRBD1 (6 bases). With 5 bases removed from V and 3 bases from J, the gap between germline ends came to 19 bases. The germline V gene has CDR1 ENHRY and CDR2 SYGVKD. This CDR3 comprises 16 residues. The CDR3 region is CAISSLGRAGDYGYTF. The DNA for the CDR3 is TGTGCCATCAGTAGTCTAGGGAGGGCAGGGGACTATGGCTACACCTTC.

V usage is TRBV5-1 and J usage is TRBJ2-2, with D perhaps TRBD1 (6 bases). V was trimmed by 4 bases and J by 2 bases, leaving 12 bases between them. In germline, CDR1 is SGHRS, CDR2 YFSETQ. CDR3 length: 15 residues. CDR3 loop: CASSVTGLNTGELFF. CDR3 DNA: TGCGCCAGCAGCGTCACAGGGTTAAACACCGGGGAGCTGTTTTTT. Full variable domain (outside the CDR3, taken from reference TRBV5-1 and TRBJ2-2): KAGVTQTPRYLIKTRGQQVTLSCSPISGHRSVSWYQQTPGQGLQFLFEYFSETQRNKGNFPGRFSGRQFSNSRSEMNVSTLELGDSALYLCASSVTGLNTGELFFGEGSRLTVL.

The rearrangement joins TRBV18 to TRBJ1-2; D not resolved. Germline CDR1 reads KGHSH; CDR2 reads LQKENI. The ends were cut back, 4 bases at V and 2 bases at J, with 8 bases in the middle. CDR3 length: 13 residues. The CDR3, as DNA: TGTGCCAGCTCACGAGGAACCAACTATGGCTACACCTTC. Its translation: CASSRGTNYGYTF.

With respect to this clone: This CDR3 is also generated by other DNA sequences in the sample. The chain links TRBV5-4 to TRBJ1-4, with D possibly being TRBD1 (6 bases). V was trimmed by 0 bases and J by 5 bases, leaving 11 bases between them. CDR1 and CDR2 (germline): SGHNT, YYREEE (reference sequence). The CDR3 is 15 residues long. CDR3 protein: CASSLGGQTNEKLFF. DNA for the CDR3: TGTGCCAGCAGCTTGGGGGGGCAGACAAATGAAAAACTGTTTTTT.

The chain has TRBV28 and TRBJ2-5, with 8 bases fitting TRBD1. Germline trimming cut 2 bases from V and 2 bases from J; bases unmatched to any gene: 4. There are 15 residues in the CDR3. Germline CDR1 reads MDHEN; CDR2 reads SYDVKM. The CDR3 sequence is CASSLRQGRQETQYF. CDR3 DNA: TGTGCCAGCAGTTTACGACAGGGGAGGCAAGAGACCCAGTACTTC.

The chain combines TRBV6-2 or TRBV6-3 with TRBJ1-6; D may be TRBD1 (6 bases). The V end was cut by 2 bases, the J end by 8 bases, with 13 bases between. Germline lookup yields CDR1 MNHEY and CDR2 SVGEGT. This CDR3 is 15 amino acids long. The CDR3: CASSYGQGNDSPLHF. CDR3 coding DNA: TGTGCCAGCAGTTACGGCCAGGGGAACGATTCACCCCTCCACTTT.

The chain has TRBV9 and TRBJ2-2, with D possibly being TRBD2 (5 bases). V dropped 4 bases and J dropped 5 bases, with 9 bases sitting between them. The CDR3 sequence is 13 residues long. CDR1 and CDR2 from the germline V gene are SGDLS and YYNGEE. The CDR3 sequence: CASSPSGTGELFF. As DNA, the CDR3 is TGTGCCAGCAGCCCTTCGGGGACCGGGGAGCTGTTTTTT.

The V and J genes are TRBV2 and TRBJ2-7; 7 nucleotides align to TRBD1. Losses at the gene ends were 6 bases for V and 2 bases for J; bases not matched to a gene: 4. Germline V gene sequence: CDR1 SNHLY, CDR2 FYNNEI. This CDR3 is 13 amino acids long. The DNA of the CDR3 is TGTGCCAGCAGACAGGGGCCTGCCTACGAGCAGTACTTC. Its translation: CASRQGPAYEQYF.

The gene calls are TRBV11-2 and TRBJ2-7; 9 positions agree with TRBD2. The CDR3 covers 15 residues. Germline CDR1 and CDR2: SGHAT and FQNNGV. The V gene end was trimmed by 8 bases and the J gene end by 3 bases; junction bases not matched to a gene: 11. This CDR3 reads CASEGSLAGNYEQYF. The DNA of the CDR3 is TGTGCCAGCGAGGGGAGTCTAGCGGGGAACTACGAGCAGTACTTC.

The rearrangement joins TRBV5-5 to TRBJ2-3; D possibly corresponds to TRBD1 (7 bases). V was cut by 4 bases and J by 3 bases, with 18 bases left in between. The V gene's germline CDR1 is SGHKS and CDR2 YYEKEE (reference sequence). There are 16 residues in the CDR3. The CDR3 DNA reads TGTGCCAGCAGCACTCCGGCGACAGGGAGGACAGATACGCAGTATTTT. Protein product: CASSTPATGRTDTQYF. The whole variable domain, filled in from reference TRBV5-5 and TRBJ2-3, reads DAGVTQSPTHLIKTRGQQVTLRCSPISGHKSVSWYQQVLGQGPQFIFQYYEKEERGRGNFPDRFSARQFPNYSSELNVNALLLGDSALYLCASSTPATGRTDTQYFGPGTRLTVL.

J is TRBJ2-3 and V is TRBV7-2; possibly TRBD1 for D (5 bases). Trimming took off 1 base at V and 0 bases at J, with 8 bases between the two ends. Per the germline V gene, CDR1 is SGHTA and CDR2 is FQGNSA. The CDR3 is 15 amino acids. In DNA form, the CDR3 reads TGTGCCAGCAGCTTAGAAGGGGTTAGCACAGATACGCAGTATTTT. It codes for CASSLEGVSTDTQYF.

J is TRBJ1-6 and V is TRBV30; a weak D match, TRBD1 (6 bases). V was pared by 2 bases and J by 13 bases, with 18 bases between. CDR3 length equals 14 residues. Germline lookup yields CDR1 GTSNPN and CDR2 SVGIG (reference sequence). The CDR3 sequence is CAWSSQGTSTPLHF. CDR3 nucleotides: TGTGCCTGGAGTTCCCAAGGGACATCTACCCCCCTCCACTTT.

CDR3 sequence reads: CASSQATWGVGTGELFF. The CDR3 bases are TGTGCCAGCAGCCAAGCAACCTGGGGGGTCGGCACCGGGGAGCTGTTTTTT. This sequence joins TRBV3-1 (or the pseudogene TRBV3-2) and TRBJ2-2; a possible D gene is TRBD2 (6 bases). Trimming cost V 1 base and J 4 bases, with 16 bases left between them. This CDR3 has 17 residues. Germline V gene data show CDR1 as LGHDT and CDR2 as YNNKEL (reference sequence).